This T cell receptor (beta chain) was recovered during a study of T cell repertoires in cytomegalovirus infection. Whole-study findings and limits: Across the ex vivo response, the dominant clonotypes were HLA-C-restricted CMV-specific TCR beta clonotypes.

The CDR3 covers 17 residues. With 5 bases removed from V and 2 bases from J, the gap between germline ends came to 18 bases. Concerning this clonotype: Its antigen remains unidentified.

In TCRdb, the reads were re-called with MiXCR into one record per CDR3 protein. This repertoire shows fewer than 350,000 distinct CDR3 sequences, 29% found once; its top ten account for about 19%. J is TRBJ2-2 and V is TRBV12-3 or TRBV12-4, with D perhaps TRBD2 (6 bases). The clonotype comes from a human donor in good health (CMV status not recorded). Some clones in this sample may be carry-over from other donors' samples. The sequencing used cultured PBMCs, collected from culture after CMV antigen stimulation. The CDR3 loop reads CASSTDYLGENTGELFF. For the CDR3, the DNA is TGTGCCAGCAGTACGGACTACTTGGGGGAAAACACCGGGGAGCTGTTTTTT.